This T cell receptor beta chain originates from a study of T cells in Graves' hyperthyroidism and ophthalmopathy. General observations from the study: Blood also carried most thyroid clonotypes expanded above 0.001.

Stable Graves' hyperthyroidism denoted no ophthalmopathy progression over 18 months. Hyperthyroidism was newly diagnosed in patients aged 18 to 65 (duration under 2 months). Each diagnosis was grounded in clinical symptoms, serum thyroxine and TRAb, thyroid ultrasound, and orbital computed tomography. This clonotype appeared many times. The antigen is unknown. Researchers took RNA transcripts and amplified the TCR beta CDR3 regions from them. The primer set for the first-round RT-PCR of the TCR CDR3 was HTBI. TCRdb analysed the multiplex PCR reads with MiXCR anew, one entry per CDR3 protein. The sample lists 550,000 to 600,000 distinct CDR3 sequences; roughly 17% were seen once. Germline V gene sequence: CDR1 SGHTA, CDR2 FQGNSA. The germline V and J ends were trimmed by 0 bases and 1 base, with 16 bases remaining between them. The CDR3 totals 17 residues.

The gene calls are TRBV7-2 and TRBJ2-7, with D possibly matching TRBD1 (5 bases). This receptor was identified in a young woman with Graves' hyperthyroidism. Sequenced material: blood. CDR3: CASSLARARVRSYEQYF. The CDR3, as DNA: TGTGCCAGCAGCTTAGCGCGTGCCAGGGTGAGGTCCTACGAGCAGTACTTC.